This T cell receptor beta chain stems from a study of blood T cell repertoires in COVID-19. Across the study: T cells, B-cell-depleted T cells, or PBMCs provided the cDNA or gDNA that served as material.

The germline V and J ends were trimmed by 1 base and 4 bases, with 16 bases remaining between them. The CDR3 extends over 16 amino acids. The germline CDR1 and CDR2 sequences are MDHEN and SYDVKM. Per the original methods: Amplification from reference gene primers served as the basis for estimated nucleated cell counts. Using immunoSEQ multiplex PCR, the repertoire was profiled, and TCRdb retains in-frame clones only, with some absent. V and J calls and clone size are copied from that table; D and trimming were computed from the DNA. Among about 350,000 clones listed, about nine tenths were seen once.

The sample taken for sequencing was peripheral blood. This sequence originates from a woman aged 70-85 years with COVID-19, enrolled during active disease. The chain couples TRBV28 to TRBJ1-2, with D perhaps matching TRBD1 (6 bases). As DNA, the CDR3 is TGTGCCAGCAGTTTATCAGGGGAAAGGACATTCTATGGCTACACCTTC. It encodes CASSLSGERTFYGYTF.